This paragraph reports one T cell receptor beta chain. This entry is derived from a study of long-term antiretroviral therapy in people with HIV. The assay, immunoSEQ v3.0, was run at survey level. Sequencing used immunoSEQ multiplex PCR; TCRdb keeps in-frame clones, though not all of them. The sample includes 20,000 to 25,000 clones, about 85% seen only once; the top ten take 3.9%. Trimming left V 2 bases short and J 4 bases short, with 3 bases between. Germline CDR1 MNHNS, CDR2 SASEGT. The CDR3 consists of 12 residues. The chain has TRBV6-1 and TRBJ1-3; D unresolved. The source material was unsorted PBMCs, sampled roughly 4 years after starting antiretroviral therapy. The receptor was isolated from a man aged 18 to 29 with HIV. CDR3 protein: CASSEQGNTIYF. The CDR3 region has the DNA TGTGCCAGCAGTGAACAGGGAAACACCATATATTTT.